The 20 T cell receptor beta chains listed next were all sequenced from one sample in a study of T cells in tumors after PD-1 blockade. Sequencing used immunoSEQ multiplex PCR; TCRdb keeps in-frame clones, though not all of them. The table includes about 35,000 clones, around 80% detected once. This specimen was PBMCs, taken before anti-PD-1 treatment. The receptors were sampled from a human donor with basal cell carcinoma.

The chain combines TRBV7-2 with TRBJ2-2, with D tentatively TRBD2 (5 bases). The V end lost 6 bases, the J end lost 1 base, and 15 bases lay between the germline ends. CDR1 is SGHTA and CDR2 is FQGNSA in the germline V gene. There are 16 residues in the CDR3. The DNA for the CDR3 is TGTGCCAGCAGTGGAAGAAGCGGCTTGAACACCGGGGAGCTGTTTTTT. Protein sequence: CASSGRSGLNTGELFF.

V usage is TRBV28 and J usage is TRBJ2-7; 12 nucleotides agree with TRBD1. V dropped 4 bases and J dropped 7; count of bases not matched to a gene: 11. Germline-derived CDR1 and CDR2 are MDHEN and SYDVKM. The length of the CDR3 is 16 residues. CDR3: CASSSGQGARRKEQYF. In nucleotides, the CDR3 is TGTGCCAGCAGTTCGGGACAGGGGGCTAGGAGGAAGGAGCAGTACTTC.

This chain links TRBV10-1 with TRBJ2-5; the match to TRBD2 covers 10 bases. J was trimmed by 4 bases and V by 10 bases; bases with no gene match: 12. CDR3 length equals 15 residues. CDR1 WNHNN and CDR2 SYGVQD come from the germline V gene (reference sequence). The DNA of the CDR3 is TGCGCCACCGGGATGAGCGGGGGGGCTCGAGAGACCCAGTACTTC. The encoded protein is CATGMSGGARETQYF.

The rearrangement uses TRBV28 and TRBJ2-4, with 7 nucleotides matching TRBD2. V dropped 6 bases and J dropped 5; count of bases not matched to a gene: 16. Per the germline V gene, CDR1 is MDHEN and CDR2 is SYDVKM. The CDR3 runs to 17 residues. CDR3 in amino acids: CASRYTSVRAHQNIQYF. The CDR3 nucleotides are TGTGCCAGCAGGTATACTAGCGTGAGGGCCCACCAAAACATTCAGTACTTC.

This clone was detected only a few times. The genes are TRBV11-3 and TRBJ2-5; D perhaps matches TRBD1 (5 bases). Germline CDR1 SGHNT, CDR2 YENEEA. V lost 5 bases, J lost 6 bases, and 16 bases lay in between. The CDR3 covers 14 residues. The CDR3 here is CASSQMKGKQTQYF. In DNA form, the CDR3 reads TGTGCCAGCAGCCAAATGAAGGGGAAACAGACCCAGTACTTC. Full variable domain (missing parts from reference TRBV11-3 and TRBJ2-5): EAGVVQSPRYKIIEKKQPVAFWCNPISGHNTLYWYLQNLGQGPELLIRYENEEAVDDSQLPKDRFSAERLKGVDSTLKIQPAELGDSAVYLCASSQMKGKQTQYFGPGTRLLVL.

This clone was seen more than once but under ten times. The chain joins TRBV4-2 to TRBJ2-7, with 8 bases that match TRBD1. Trimming took 2 bases from V and 4 from J; bases not matched to a gene: 16. CDR3 length equals 18 residues. Germline CDR1 LGHNA, CDR2 YNFKEQ. The CDR3 region has the DNA TGTGCCAGCAGCCAATCAGGAGACGCGAGACAGGGGTGGTACGAGCAGTACTTC. Encoded protein: CASSQSGDARQGWYEQYF.

The chain carries TRBV27 and TRBJ2-5; the match to TRBD2 covers 12 bases. Germline CDR1 is MNHEY and CDR2 is SMNVEV (reference sequence). The CDR3 is 14 amino acids. The V segment lost 2 bases and the J segment 5 bases; nucleotides outside the gene matches: 0. CDR3 nucleotide sequence: TGTGCCAGCAGTTTAGGGACTAGCGGGGAGACCCAGTACTTC. Amino acid sequence: CASSLGTSGETQYF.

The chain carries TRBV21-1 and TRBJ1-4. TRBV21-1 is a recognized pseudogene. This CDR3 is built from 13 residues. The CDR3 DNA reads TGTGCCCCCTTGACCGACTTAGAGGAAAAACTGTTTTTT. As protein: CAPLTDLEEKLFF.

The DNA for the CDR3 is TGTGCCAGCAGCTTTATTGGCCAGGGGCCTCGCACGTACACCTTC. This translates into CASSFIGQGPRTYTF. The chain carries TRBV7-2 and TRBJ1-2; D possibly corresponds to TRBD1 (6 bases). CDR3 length: 15 residues. V was cut by 3 bases and J by 11 bases, with 22 bases left in between. Germline CDR1 reads SGHTA; CDR2 reads FQGNSA.

The V and J genes are TRBV6-2 or TRBV6-3 and TRBJ2-1; no definite D call. This CDR3 has 13 amino acids. The V end was cut by 2 bases, the J end by 4 bases, with 6 bases between. Germline assignment: CDR1 MNHEY and CDR2 SVGEGT. The DNA of the CDR3 is TGTGCCAGCAGTTACCTTTCGTACAATGAGCAGTTCTTC. This codes for CASSYLSYNEQFF.

The genes are TRBV18 and TRBJ2-2; TRBD2 agrees at 9 bases. CDR1 and CDR2 (germline): KGHSH, LQKENI. Trimming removed 3 bases from V and 4 bases from J; junction bases left unmatched: 9. The CDR3 is made up of 17 amino acids. The CDR3 bases are TGTGCCAGCTCACCCCCAGCGGGAGGACTGGGCACCGGGGAGCTGTTTTTT. The encoded protein is CASSPPAGGLGTGELFF.

CDR3 nucleotides: TGTGCCAGCAGCTTCATCAGCTCCGGGGAGCTGTTTTTT. It translates to CASSFISSGELFF. The chain has TRBV11-3 and TRBJ2-2; D is unclear. The V end lost 3 bases, the J end lost 6 bases, and 8 bases lay between the germline ends. Germline lookup yields CDR1 SGHNT and CDR2 YENEEA. This CDR3 comprises 13 residues.

This chain uses TRBV5-1 with TRBJ2-3; TRBD1 agrees at 8 bases. This CDR3 is 17 amino acids long. Germline V CDR1 and CDR2: SGHRS, YFSETQ. The J segment lost 0 bases and the V segment lost 4 bases, leaving 10 bases of the junction unmatched. The CDR3 spells CASSALQGGTSTDTQYF. In DNA, the CDR3 is TGCGCCAGCAGCGCATTACAGGGGGGCACGAGCACAGATACGCAGTATTTT.

The rearrangement uses TRBV4-3 and TRBJ2-2; 15 bases map to TRBD2. The germline gives CDR1 LGHNA, CDR2 YSLEER. The trim removed 6 bases at V and 7 bases at J, leaving 9 bases unmatched. CDR3 length: 17 amino acids. The CDR3 coding sequence is TGCGCCAGCAGTCCCGGACTAGCGGGGGGGTACAGCGGGGAGCTGTTTTTT. Protein: CASSPGLAGGYSGELFF.

The rearrangement links TRBV5-1 to TRBJ1-2; D unclear. Germline CDR1 SGHRS, CDR2 YFSETQ. Between the trimmed V and J ends, which lost 3 bases and 6 bases, there was a span of 12 bases. The CDR3 is made up of 13 amino acids. The DNA of the CDR3 is TGCGCCAGCAGCTCGCGGGGTGCGCATGGCTACACCTTC. Translation gives CASSSRGAHGYTF. Supplemented by reference TRBV5-1 and TRBJ1-2, the full variable domain reads KAGVTQTPRYLIKTRGQQVTLSCSPISGHRSVSWYQQTPGQGLQFLFEYFSETQRNKGNFPGRFSGRQFSNSRSEMNVSTLELGDSALYLCASSSRGAHGYTFGSGTRLTVV.

The V and J genes are TRBV11-2 and TRBJ2-5; D gene ambiguous. Trimming left V 5 bases short and J 5 bases short, with 30 bases between. Germline V gene data show CDR1 as SGHAT and CDR2 as FQNNGV. The CDR3 totals 19 residues. The CDR3 spells CASSPGGWKGPKYRETQYF. CDR3 coding DNA: TGTGCCAGCAGCCCAGGCGGCTGGAAAGGCCCGAAATATCGGGAGACCCAGTACTTC.

The chain recombines TRBV7-2 with TRBJ2-3, with TRBD1 matching 10 bases. The J segment lost 4 bases and the V segment lost 1 base, leaving 2 bases of the junction unmatched. Germline V gene sequence: CDR1 SGHTA, CDR2 FQGNSA. CDR3 size: 15 residues. Here the CDR3 reads CASSLGDRGPDTQYF. For the CDR3, the DNA is TGTGCCAGCAGCTTAGGGGACAGGGGCCCAGATACGCAGTATTTT.

This chain uses TRBV12-3 or TRBV12-4 with TRBJ2-1; 8 bases are a match to TRBD2. V was clipped by 6 bases and J by 6 bases; unmatched bases: 4. This CDR3 spans 13 amino acids. CDR3 loop: CASSPGGGNEQFF. Written as DNA, the CDR3 is TGTGCCAGCAGCCCGGGAGGGGGCAATGAGCAGTTCTTC.

In this sample, this clone turned up once. This chain connects TRBV6-2 or TRBV6-3 to TRBJ2-5; D is possibly TRBD1 (5 bases). Trimming pared 6 bases from V and 7 bases from J, leaving 18 bases between. Germline values: CDR1 MNHEY, CDR2 SVGEGT. The CDR3 sequence is 14 residues long. The CDR3 here is CASSPQGLPATQYF. In nucleotides, the CDR3 is TGTGCCAGCAGCCCTCAGGGCCTTCCAGCGACCCAGTACTTC.

In its sample, this clone was seen once. The CDR3 nucleotides read TGCAGCGTAGACTCAGGGGACAGCTCTGGAAACACCATATATTTT. Translated: CSVDSGDSSGNTIYF. The V call is TRBV29-1, the J call TRBJ1-3, with 7 positions matching TRBD1. The CDR3 runs 15 residues. V was pared by 6 bases and J by 0 bases, with 8 bases of the junction left unmatched. CDR1 and CDR2 (germline): SQVTM, ANQGSEA.